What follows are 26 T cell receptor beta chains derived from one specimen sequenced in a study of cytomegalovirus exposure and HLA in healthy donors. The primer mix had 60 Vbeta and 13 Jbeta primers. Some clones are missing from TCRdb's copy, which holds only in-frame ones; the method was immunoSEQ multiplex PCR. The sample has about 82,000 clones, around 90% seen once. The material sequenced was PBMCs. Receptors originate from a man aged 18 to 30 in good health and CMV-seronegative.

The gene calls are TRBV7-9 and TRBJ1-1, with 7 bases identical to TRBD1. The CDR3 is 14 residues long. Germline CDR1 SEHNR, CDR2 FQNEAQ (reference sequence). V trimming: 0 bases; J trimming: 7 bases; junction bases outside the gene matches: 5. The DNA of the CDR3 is TGTGCCAGCAGCTTAGCCGGGACAGTCCTTGAAGCTTTCTTT. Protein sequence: CASSLAGTVLEAFF.

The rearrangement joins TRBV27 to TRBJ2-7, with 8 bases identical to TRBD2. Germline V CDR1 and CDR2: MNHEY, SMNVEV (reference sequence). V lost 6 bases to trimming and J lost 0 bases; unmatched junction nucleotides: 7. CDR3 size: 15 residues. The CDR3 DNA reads TGTGCCAGCAGGCTAGCGGGCTGGAGCTCCTACGAGCAGTACTTC. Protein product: CASRLAGWSSYEQYF.

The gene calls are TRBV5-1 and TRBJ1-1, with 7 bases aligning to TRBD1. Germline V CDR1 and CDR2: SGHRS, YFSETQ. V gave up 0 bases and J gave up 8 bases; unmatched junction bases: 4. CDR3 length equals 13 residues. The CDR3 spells CASSLGRQGEAFF. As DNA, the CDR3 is TGCGCCAGCAGCTTGGGACGACAGGGAGAAGCTTTCTTT.

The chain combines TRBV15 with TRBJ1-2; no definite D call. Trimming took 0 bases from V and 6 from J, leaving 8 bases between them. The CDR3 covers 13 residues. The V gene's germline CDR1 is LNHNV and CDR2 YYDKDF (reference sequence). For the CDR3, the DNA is TGTGCCACCAGCAGAGATCAACCGGATGGCTACACCTTC. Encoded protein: CATSRDQPDGYTF.

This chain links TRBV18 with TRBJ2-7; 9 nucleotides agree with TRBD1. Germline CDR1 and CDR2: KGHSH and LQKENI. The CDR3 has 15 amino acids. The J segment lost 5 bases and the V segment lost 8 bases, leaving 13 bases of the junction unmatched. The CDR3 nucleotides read TGTGCCAGCCCACGATCGGTCCGGGACAGGGACGAGCAGTACTTC. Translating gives CASPRSVRDRDEQYF.

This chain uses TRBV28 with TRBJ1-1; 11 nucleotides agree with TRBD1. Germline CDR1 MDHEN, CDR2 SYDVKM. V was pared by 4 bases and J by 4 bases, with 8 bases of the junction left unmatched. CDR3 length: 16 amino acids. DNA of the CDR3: TGTGCCAGCAGTTATAACGGACAGGGGGCGACCACTGAAGCTTTCTTT. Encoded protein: CASSYNGQGATTEAFF.

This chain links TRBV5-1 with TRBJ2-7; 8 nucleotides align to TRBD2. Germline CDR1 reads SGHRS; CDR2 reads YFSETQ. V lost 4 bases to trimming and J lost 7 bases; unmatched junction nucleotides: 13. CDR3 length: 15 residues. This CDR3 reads CASSPVAGPGGEQYF. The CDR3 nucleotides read TGCGCCAGCAGCCCGGTAGCGGGGCCTGGGGGAGAGCAGTACTTC.

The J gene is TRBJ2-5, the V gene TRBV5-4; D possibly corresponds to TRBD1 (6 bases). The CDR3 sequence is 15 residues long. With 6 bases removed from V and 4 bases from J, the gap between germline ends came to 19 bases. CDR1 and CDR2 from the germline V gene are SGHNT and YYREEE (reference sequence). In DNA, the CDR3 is TGTGCCAGCAAGGATCAACAGGGTTCGAGAGAGACCCAGTACTTC. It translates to CASKDQQGSRETQYF.

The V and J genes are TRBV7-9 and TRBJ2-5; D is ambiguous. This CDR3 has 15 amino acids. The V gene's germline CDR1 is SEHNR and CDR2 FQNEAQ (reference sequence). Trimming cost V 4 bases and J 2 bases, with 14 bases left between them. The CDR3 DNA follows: TGTGCCAGCAGCTATCCGGTTATCCCACAAGAGACCCAGTACTTC. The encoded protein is CASSYPVIPQETQYF.

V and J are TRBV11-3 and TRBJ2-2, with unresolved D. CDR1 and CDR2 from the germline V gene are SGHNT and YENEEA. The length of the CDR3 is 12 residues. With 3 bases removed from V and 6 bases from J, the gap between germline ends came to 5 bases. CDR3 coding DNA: TGTGCCAGCAGCTTTGGGCCCGGGGAGCTGTTTTTT. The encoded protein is CASSFGPGELFF.

The CDR3: CASSISDSYNEQFF. The CDR3, as DNA: TGTGCCAGTAGTATATCGGACAGTTACAATGAGCAGTTCTTC. This chain uses TRBV19 with TRBJ2-1; maybe TRBD1 (6 bases). V dropped 2 bases and J dropped 4 bases, with 9 bases sitting between them. The CDR3 contains 14 residues. The germline V gene has CDR1 LNHDA and CDR2 SQIVND (reference sequence).

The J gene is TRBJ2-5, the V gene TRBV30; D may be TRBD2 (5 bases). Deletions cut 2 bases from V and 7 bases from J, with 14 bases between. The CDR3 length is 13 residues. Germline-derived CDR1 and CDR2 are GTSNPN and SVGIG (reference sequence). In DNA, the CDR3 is TGTGCCTGGAGTCCCCCTCTGGAGGCGACCCAGTACTTC. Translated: CAWSPPLEATQYF.

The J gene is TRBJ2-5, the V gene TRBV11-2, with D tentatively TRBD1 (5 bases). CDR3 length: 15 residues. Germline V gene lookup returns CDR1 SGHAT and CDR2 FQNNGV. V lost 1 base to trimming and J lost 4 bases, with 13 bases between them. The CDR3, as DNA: TGTGCCAGCAGCTTAGCAGGGCCTTTCTCAGAGACCCAGTACTTC. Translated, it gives CASSLAGPFSETQYF.

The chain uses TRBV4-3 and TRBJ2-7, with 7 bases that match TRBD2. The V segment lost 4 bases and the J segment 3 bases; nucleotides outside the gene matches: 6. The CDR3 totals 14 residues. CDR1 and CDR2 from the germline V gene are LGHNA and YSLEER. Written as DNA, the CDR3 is TGCGCCAGCAGCCCCGTGGGGGACTACTACGAGCAGTACTTC. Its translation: CASSPVGDYYEQYF.

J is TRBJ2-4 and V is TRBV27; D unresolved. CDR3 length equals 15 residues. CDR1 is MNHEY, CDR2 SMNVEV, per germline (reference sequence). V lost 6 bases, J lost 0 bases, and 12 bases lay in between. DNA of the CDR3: TGTGCCAGCAGGGGCCCACTTCTAGCCAAAAACATTCAGTACTTC. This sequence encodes CASRGPLLAKNIQYF.

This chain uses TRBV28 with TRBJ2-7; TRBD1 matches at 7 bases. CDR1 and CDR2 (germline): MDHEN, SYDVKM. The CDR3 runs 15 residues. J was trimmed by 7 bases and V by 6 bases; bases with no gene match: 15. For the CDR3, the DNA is TGTGCCAGCAGCCTTACAGGGGAACCTACGAGGGAGCAGTACTTC. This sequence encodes CASSLTGEPTREQYF.

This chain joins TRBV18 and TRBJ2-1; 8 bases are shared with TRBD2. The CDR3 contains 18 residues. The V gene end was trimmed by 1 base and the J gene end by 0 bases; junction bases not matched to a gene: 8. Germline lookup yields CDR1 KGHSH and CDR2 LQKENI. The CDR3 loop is CASSPLTSGLSSYNEQFF. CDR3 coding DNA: TGTGCCAGCTCACCACTTACTAGCGGATTAAGCTCCTACAATGAGCAGTTCTTC.

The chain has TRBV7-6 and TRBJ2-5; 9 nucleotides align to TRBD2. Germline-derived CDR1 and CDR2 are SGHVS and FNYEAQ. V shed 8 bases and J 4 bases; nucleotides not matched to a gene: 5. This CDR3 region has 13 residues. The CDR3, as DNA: TGTGCCAGCGGAGTAGCGGGAGTAGAGACCCAGTACTTC. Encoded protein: CASGVAGVETQYF.

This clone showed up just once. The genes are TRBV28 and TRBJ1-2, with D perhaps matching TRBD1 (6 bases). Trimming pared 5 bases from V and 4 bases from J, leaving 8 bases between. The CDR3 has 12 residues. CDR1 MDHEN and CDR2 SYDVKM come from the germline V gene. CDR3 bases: TGTGCCAGCAGTAGGGACATCTATGGCTACACCTTC. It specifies CASSRDIYGYTF.

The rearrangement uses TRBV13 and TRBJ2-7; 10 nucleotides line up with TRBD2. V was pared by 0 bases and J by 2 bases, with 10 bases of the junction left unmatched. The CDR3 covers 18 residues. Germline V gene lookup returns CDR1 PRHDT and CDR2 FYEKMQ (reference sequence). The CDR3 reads CASSLGNLAGATTYEQYF. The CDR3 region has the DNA TGTGCCAGCAGCTTAGGCAATCTAGCGGGAGCTACTACCTACGAGCAGTACTTC.

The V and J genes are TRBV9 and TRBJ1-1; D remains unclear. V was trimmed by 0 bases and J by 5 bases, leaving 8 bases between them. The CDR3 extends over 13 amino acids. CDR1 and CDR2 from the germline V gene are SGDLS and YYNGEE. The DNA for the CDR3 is TGTGCCAGCAGCGTAGAACTAGGTACTGAAGCTTTCTTT. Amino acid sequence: CASSVELGTEAFF.

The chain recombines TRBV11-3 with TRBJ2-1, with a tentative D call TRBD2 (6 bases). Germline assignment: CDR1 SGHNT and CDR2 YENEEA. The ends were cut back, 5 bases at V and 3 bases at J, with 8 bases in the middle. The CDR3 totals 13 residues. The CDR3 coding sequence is TGTGCCAGCAGCACTAGCAACTACAATGAGCAGTTCTTC. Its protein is CASSTSNYNEQFF. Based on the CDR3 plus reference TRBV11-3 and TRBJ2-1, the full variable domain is EAGVVQSPRYKIIEKKQPVAFWCNPISGHNTLYWYLQNLGQGPELLIRYENEEAVDDSQLPKDRFSAERLKGVDSTLKIQPAELGDSAVYLCASSTSNYNEQFFGPGTRLTVL.

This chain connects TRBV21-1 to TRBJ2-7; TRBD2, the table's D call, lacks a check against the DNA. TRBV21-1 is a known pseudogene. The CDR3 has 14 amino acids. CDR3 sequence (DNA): TGTGCCAGCAGCAAGAAGACTCTTTCCTACGAGCAGTACTTC. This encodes CASSKKTLSYEQYF.

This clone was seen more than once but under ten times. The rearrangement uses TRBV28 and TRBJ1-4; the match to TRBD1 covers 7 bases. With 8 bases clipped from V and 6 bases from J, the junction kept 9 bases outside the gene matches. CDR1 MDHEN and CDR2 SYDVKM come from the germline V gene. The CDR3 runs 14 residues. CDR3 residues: CASGSTGEYEKLFF. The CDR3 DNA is TGTGCCAGCGGCTCAACAGGGGAGTATGAAAAACTGTTTTTT.

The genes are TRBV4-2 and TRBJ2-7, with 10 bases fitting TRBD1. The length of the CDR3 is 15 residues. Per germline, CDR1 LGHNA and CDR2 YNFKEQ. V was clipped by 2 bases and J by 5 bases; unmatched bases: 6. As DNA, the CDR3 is TGTGCCAGCAGCCAAACCGGGACAGGGGCTGACGAGCAGTACTTC. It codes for CASSQTGTGADEQYF.

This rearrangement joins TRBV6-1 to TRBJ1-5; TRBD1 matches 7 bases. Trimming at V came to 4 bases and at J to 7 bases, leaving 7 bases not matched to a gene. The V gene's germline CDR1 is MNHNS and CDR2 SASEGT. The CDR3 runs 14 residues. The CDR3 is CASSVRTGEQPQHF. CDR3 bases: TGTGCCAGCAGTGTTCGGACAGGAGAGCAGCCCCAGCATTTT.